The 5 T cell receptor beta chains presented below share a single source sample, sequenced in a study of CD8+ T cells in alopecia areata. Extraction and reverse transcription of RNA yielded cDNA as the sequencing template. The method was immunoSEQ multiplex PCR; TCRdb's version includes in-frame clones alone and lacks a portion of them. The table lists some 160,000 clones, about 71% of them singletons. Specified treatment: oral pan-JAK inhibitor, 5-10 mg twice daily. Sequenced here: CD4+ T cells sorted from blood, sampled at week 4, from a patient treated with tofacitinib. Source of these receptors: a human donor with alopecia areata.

This CDR3 is CAWSVLRSGNTIYF. The CDR3 DNA reads TGTGCCTGGAGTGTACTACGCTCTGGAAACACCATATATTTT. This chain connects TRBV30 to TRBJ1-3; D call uncertain. Germline V CDR1 and CDR2: GTSNPN, SVGIG (reference sequence). There are 14 residues in the CDR3. V lost 0 bases and J 0 bases, leaving 6 bases between the germline ends.

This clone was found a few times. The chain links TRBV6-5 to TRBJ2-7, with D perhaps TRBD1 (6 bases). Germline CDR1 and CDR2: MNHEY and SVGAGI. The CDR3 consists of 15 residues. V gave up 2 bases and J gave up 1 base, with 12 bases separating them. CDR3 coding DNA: TGTGCCAGCAGTTACGCAAAGGACAGATCCTACGAGCAGTACTTC. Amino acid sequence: CASSYAKDRSYEQYF.

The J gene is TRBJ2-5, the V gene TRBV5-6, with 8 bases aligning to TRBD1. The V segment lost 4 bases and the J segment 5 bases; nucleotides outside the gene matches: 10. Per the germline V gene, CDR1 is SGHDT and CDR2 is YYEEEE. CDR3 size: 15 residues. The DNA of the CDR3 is TGTGCCAGCAGCGCAAAACTTCAGGGGGCCGAGACCCAGTACTTC. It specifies CASSAKLQGAETQYF.

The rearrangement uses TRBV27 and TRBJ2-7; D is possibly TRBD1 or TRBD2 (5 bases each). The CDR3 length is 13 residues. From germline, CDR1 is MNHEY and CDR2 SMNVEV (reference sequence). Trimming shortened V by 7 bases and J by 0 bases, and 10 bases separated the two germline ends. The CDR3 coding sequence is TGTGCCAGCAAAACCGGGACCTCCTACGAGCAGTACTTC. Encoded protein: CASKTGTSYEQYF.

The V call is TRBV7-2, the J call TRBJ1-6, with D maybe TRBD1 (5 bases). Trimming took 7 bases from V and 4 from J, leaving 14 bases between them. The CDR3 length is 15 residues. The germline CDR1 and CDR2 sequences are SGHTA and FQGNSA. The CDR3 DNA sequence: TGTGCCAGCACCTCCACGACAGTTTATAATTCACCCCTCCACTTT. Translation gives CASTSTTVYNSPLHF.